This T cell receptor beta chain was profiled in a study of blood T cell repertoires in COVID-19. Sequencing used immunoSEQ multiplex PCR; TCRdb keeps in-frame clones, though not all of them. The sample includes roughly 73,000 clones, roughly 82% of them seen just once. CDR3 length equals 12 residues. Germline V gives CDR1 LGHDT, CDR2 YNNKEL (reference sequence). The junction had 4 bases not matched to a gene; V was cut back by 4 bases and J by 8 bases. The TCR was taken from a woman in her sixties or seventies with acute or convalescent COVID-19. Sequences were obtained from peripheral blood. V usage is TRBV3-1 (or the pseudogene TRBV3-2) and J usage is TRBJ1-1; 7 bases match TRBD1. The CDR3 DNA follows: TGTGCCAGCAGCCCACGGACAGGAGAAGCTTTCTTT. Its protein is CASSPRTGEAFF.